Listed below are T cell receptor beta chains from one sample, sequenced in a study of T cell repertoires in cytomegalovirus infection. TCRdb itself ran the reads through MiXCR, one entry per CDR3 protein. The profile covers some 68,000 distinct CDR3 sequences, with approximately 22% appearing a single time and under 85% taken by the ten largest. The antigens of these receptors remain unknown. The sample was PBMCs, sequenced either directly or after in vitro stimulation (not recorded which). These receptors came from a human donor in good health (CMV status not recorded). Some clones in this sample may be carry-over from other donors' samples. Both conserved end residues are trimmed from each CDR3. Fields, in order: J gene, clone size, V gene, CDR3 protein. A row's size may be missing; if present it is once, few, many or a size class.

TRBJ1-2 NA TRBV7-2 ASRTRGGVGYT
TRBJ2-7 NA TRBV20-1 SARARNSSYEQY
TRBJ1-2 NA TRBV4-3 ASSPSRGPTNYGYT
TRBJ2-2 NA TRBV4-1 ASSPQPGLPAGELF
TRBJ2-7 few TRBV6-2/TRBV6-3 ASSYPTEQY
TRBJ2-3 few TRBV28 ASSPLFPGQGMVRDTQY
TRBJ1-5 few TRBV10-2 ASSGVGPQH
TRBJ2-5 many TRBV7-2 ASSLGGGRETQY
TRBJ2-7 NA TRBV20-1 SGRLGGEQY
TRBJ1-2 few TRBV7-8 ASSLSYRRAGGYGYT
TRBJ1-2 few TRBV12-5 ASGLRGSNYGYT
TRBJ2-3 few TRBV6-1 ASSPQVLPDTQY
TRBJ2-3 many TRBV7-2 ASSLLSRRDTQY
TRBJ1-5 few TRBV27 ASSRVGVQPQH
TRBJ2-6 many TRBV7-2 ATEPGGANVLT
TRBJ2-3 NA TRBV4-1 ASSQVPGQGTQHTDTQY